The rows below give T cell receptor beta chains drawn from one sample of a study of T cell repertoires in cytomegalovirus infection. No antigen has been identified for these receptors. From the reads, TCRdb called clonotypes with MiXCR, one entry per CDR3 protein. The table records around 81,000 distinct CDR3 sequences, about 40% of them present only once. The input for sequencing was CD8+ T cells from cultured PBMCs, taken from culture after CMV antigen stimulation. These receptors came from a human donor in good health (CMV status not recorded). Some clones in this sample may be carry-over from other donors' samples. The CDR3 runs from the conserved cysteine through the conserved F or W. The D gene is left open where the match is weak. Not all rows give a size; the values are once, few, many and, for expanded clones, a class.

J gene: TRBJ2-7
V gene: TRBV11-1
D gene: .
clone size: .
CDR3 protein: CASSLGATNDRSYEQYF
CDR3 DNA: TGTGCCAGCAGCTTAGGGGCGACAAACGATCGATCCTACGAGCAGTACTTC

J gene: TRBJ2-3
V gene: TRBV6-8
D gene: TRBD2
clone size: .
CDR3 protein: CASSPQGWGGSTDTQYF
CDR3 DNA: TGTGCCAGCAGTCCCCAAGGCTGGGGGGGGAGCACAGATACGCAGTATTTT

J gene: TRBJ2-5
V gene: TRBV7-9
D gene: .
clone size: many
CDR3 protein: CASSSERRTVNIQETQYF
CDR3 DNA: TGTGCCAGCAGCTCAGAGCGACGGACGGTAAATATCCAAGAGACCCAGTACTTC

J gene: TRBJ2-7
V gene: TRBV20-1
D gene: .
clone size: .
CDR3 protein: CSARDRRVRLSEQYF
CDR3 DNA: TGCAGTGCTAGAGATCGTAGGGTTAGGTTGAGCGAGCAGTACTTC

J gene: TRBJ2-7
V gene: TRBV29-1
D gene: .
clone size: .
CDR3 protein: CSVVVMLTGVRPYEQYF
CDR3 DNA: TGCAGCGTTGTCGTCATGCTGACTGGGGTTCGGCCCTACGAGCAGTACTTC

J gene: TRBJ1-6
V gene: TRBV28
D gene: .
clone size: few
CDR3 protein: CASSPRVLWDSPLHF
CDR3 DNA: TGTGCCAGCAGTCCCAGGGTCTTGTGGGATTCACCCCTCCACTTT

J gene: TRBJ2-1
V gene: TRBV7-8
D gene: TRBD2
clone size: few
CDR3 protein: CASSERRGGNNEQFF
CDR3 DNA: TGTGCCAGCAGCGAGAGACGGGGGGGGAACAATGAGCAGTTCTTC

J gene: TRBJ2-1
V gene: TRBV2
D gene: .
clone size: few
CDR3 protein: CASSEKKTYNEQFF
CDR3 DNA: TGTGCCAGCAGTGAAAAGAAAACGTACAATGAGCAGTTCTTC

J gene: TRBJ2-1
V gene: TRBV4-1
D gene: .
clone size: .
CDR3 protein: CASSQVQGFGNEQFF
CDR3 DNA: TGCGCCAGCAGCCAAGTCCAGGGGTTCGGCAATGAGCAGTTCTTC

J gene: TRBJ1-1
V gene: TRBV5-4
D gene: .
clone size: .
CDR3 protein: CASSFLGVPEAFF
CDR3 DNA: TGTGCCAGCAGCTTTTTAGGAGTCCCTGAAGCTTTCTTT

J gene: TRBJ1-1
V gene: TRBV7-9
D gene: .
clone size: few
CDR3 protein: CASSPQALWAEAFF
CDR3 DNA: TGTGCCAGCAGCCCACAGGCACTCTGGGCTGAAGCTTTCTTT

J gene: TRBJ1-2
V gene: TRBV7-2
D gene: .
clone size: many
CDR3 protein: CASPLGEGYTF
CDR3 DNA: TGTGCCAGCCCGCTAGGGGAGGGCTACACCTTC

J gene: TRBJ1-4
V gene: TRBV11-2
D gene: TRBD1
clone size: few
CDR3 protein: CASSLEAGGGEKLFF
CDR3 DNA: TGTGCCAGCAGCTTAGAAGCAGGGGGAGGGGAAAAACTGTTTTTT

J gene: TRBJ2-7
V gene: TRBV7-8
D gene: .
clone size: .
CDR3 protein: CASSLDDSYEQYF
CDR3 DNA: TGTGCCAGCAGCTTAGACGACAGTTACGAGCAGTACTTC

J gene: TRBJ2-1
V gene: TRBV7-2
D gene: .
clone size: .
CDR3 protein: CASSIGGSGSSYNEQFF
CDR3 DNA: TGTGCCAGCAGTATAGGCGGAAGCGGAAGCTCCTACAATGAGCAGTTCTTC

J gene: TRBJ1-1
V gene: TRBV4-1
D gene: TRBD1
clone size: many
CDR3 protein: CASSQDRRQGGTEAFF
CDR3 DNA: TGCGCCAGCAGCCAAGATAGACGTCAGGGGGGCACTGAAGCTTTCTTT